These T cell receptor beta chains were read from a single sample in a study of response to subunit inactivated influenza vaccine. TCRdb recomputed calls from the RT-PCR reads with MiXCR, one row per CDR3 protein. The top ten hold roughly 24% of the sample, which has about 190,000 distinct CDR3 sequences, around 14% seen once. Source: CD8+ T cells sorted from PBMCs, taken less than 6 days after vaccination. The receptors shown here come from a man aged 45-65 years who received an inactivated influenza vaccine. CDR3s include the opening cysteine and the closing phenylalanine or tryptophan. Each record gives: V gene, clone size, J gene, D gene, CDR3 protein, CDR3 DNA. D genes are given only for firm matches. For some rows the clone size is stated as once, few or many, or as a class when expanded; others skip it.

>TRBV6-1|-|TRBJ2-1|-
CASTRRGTAYNEQFF
TGTGCCAGCACCCGTCGGGGGACGGCCTACAATGAGCAGTTCTTC
>TRBV29-1|many|TRBJ2-1|-
CSAGSKSYNEQFF
TGCAGCGCTGGTTCAAAATCCTACAATGAGCAGTTCTTC
>TRBV28|many|TRBJ2-7|TRBD2
CASSYPSRSTSGTRDNEQYF
TGTGCCAGCAGCTACCCCTCCCGCTCGACTAGCGGGACAAGGGACAACGAGCAGTACTTC
>TRBV6-2/TRBV6-3|few|TRBJ1-5|-
CASSSGEGGNQPQHF
TGTGCCAGCAGTTCAGGCGAGGGAGGTAATCAGCCCCAGCATTTT
>TRBV4-1|-|TRBJ1-4|TRBD1
CASRPDRDRNEKLFF
TGCGCCAGCAGGCCAGACCGGGACAGAAACGAAAAACTGTTTTTT
>TRBV24-1|many|TRBJ1-5|-
CATSEGDRGYNQPQHF
TGTGCCACCAGTGAGGGGGACCGAGGCTACAATCAGCCCCAGCATTTT
>TRBV20-1|many|TRBJ2-7|TRBD2
CSAKGTNSYEQYF
TGCAGTGCTAAGGGGACTAACTCCTACGAGCAGTACTTC
>TRBV3-1|many|TRBJ2-7|-
CASSQGTGGMYEQYF
TGTGCCAGCAGCCAAGGAACTGGGGGCATGTACGAGCAGTACTTC
>TRBV13|few|TRBJ2-2|TRBD2
CASSFGTSTGELFF
TGTGCCAGCAGCTTTGGGACTAGCACCGGGGAGCTGTTTTTT
>TRBV7-8|-|TRBJ2-2|TRBD1
CATRTGQRSTGELFF
TGTGCCACACGGACGGGACAGAGGAGCACCGGGGAGCTGTTTTTT
>TRBV9|-|TRBJ2-1|TRBD2
CASSVVLAGGLGEQFF
TGTGCCAGCAGCGTAGTTTTGGCGGGAGGGCTTGGCGAGCAGTTCTTC
>TRBV5-1|-|TRBJ2-2|-
CASSGGGGWVTGELFF
TGCGCCAGCAGCGGAGGCGGGGGCTGGGTCACCGGGGAGCTGTTTTTT
>TRBV11-2|-|TRBJ2-3|TRBD1
CASSFSKYPGQGATDTQYF
TGTGCCAGCAGCTTCTCGAAATATCCGGGACAGGGGGCAACAGATACGCAGTATTTT
>TRBV29-1|few|TRBJ2-5|TRBD2
CSVEPAGGGHGPPETQYF
TGCAGCGTTGAACCCGCGGGAGGGGGACACGGCCCCCCAGAGACCCAGTACTTC
>TRBV12-3/TRBV12-4|-|TRBJ2-7|-
CASSYHTYEQYF
TGTGCCAGCAGCTACCATACCTACGAGCAGTACTTC
>TRBV6-5|few|TRBJ2-5|TRBD2
CASKGTRLYF
TGTGCCAGCAAGGGGACTAGGTTGTACTTC
>TRBV30|-|TRBJ2-1|-
CPWSVIGNEQFF
TGTCCCTGGAGTGTCATCGGCAATGAGCAGTTCTTC
>TRBV4-3|few|TRBJ2-1|TRBD2
CASSDYGGGYNEQFF
TGCGCCAGCAGCGATTACGGGGGGGGATACAATGAGCAGTTCTTC
>TRBV24-1|few|TRBJ2-5|-
CATSDFGQPEETQYF
TGTGCCACCAGTGATTTTGGGCAGCCAGAAGAGACCCAGTACTTC
>TRBV4-1|many|TRBJ2-7|-
CASSQDRAPGEQYF
TGCGCCAGCAGCCAAGATAGAGCCCCCGGAGAGCAGTACTTC
>TRBV19|few|TRBJ2-7|TRBD2
CASSIGRDYEQYF
TGTGCCAGTAGTATCGGGAGGGACTACGAGCAGTACTTC
>TRBV6-5|-|TRBJ2-1|-
CASSLGQSSYNEQFF
TGTGCCAGCAGTTTAGGACAAAGCTCCTACAATGAGCAGTTCTTC
>TRBV10-3|-|TRBJ2-7|TRBD1
CAIMGTGLSYEQYF
TGTGCCATCATGGGGACAGGGCTCTCCTACGAGCAGTACTTC
>TRBV6-5|-|TRBJ2-3|TRBD2
CASSYSGSGGTDTQYF
TGTGCCAGCAGTTACTCGGGTAGCGGGGGGACAGATACGCAGTATTTT
>TRBV20-1|-|TRBJ1-5|-
CSASGVRGGGHQPQHF
TGCAGTGCTAGTGGGGTACGCGGCGGTGGGCATCAGCCCCAGCATTTT
>TRBV3-1|few|TRBJ1-1|-
CASSPGPAVEAFF
TGTGCCAGCAGCCCAGGACCAGCTGTTGAAGCTTTCTTT
>TRBV7-8|many|TRBJ1-1|-
CASSIGGGGTEAFF
TGTGCCAGCAGCATCGGCGGGGGGGGCACTGAAGCTTTCTTT
>TRBV4-2|medium-sized|TRBJ1-4|-
CASSQNQGATNEKLFF
TGTGCCAGCAGCCAGAACCAGGGAGCAACTAATGAAAAACTGTTTTTT